This T cell receptor (beta chain) is drawn from a study of CD8 T cells in ankylosing spondylitis. V dropped 1 base and J dropped 0 bases, with 7 bases sitting between them. The CDR3 has 15 residues. The germline gives CDR1 SNHLY, CDR2 FYNNEI. TCRdb reprocessed the 5' RACE reads with MiXCR, giving one entry per CDR3 protein. The sample yields 300,000 to 350,000 distinct CDR3 sequences, less than 25% seen once. The chain couples TRBV2 to TRBJ1-5; D gene unclear. The sequencing input was blood, either unsorted or a sorted T cell fraction (not recorded which). This TCR derives from a female donor with ankylosing spondylitis or in good health (not recorded which). Here the CDR3 DNA reads TGTGCCAGCAGTGAAGAGTTCCTTAGCAATCAGCCCCAGCATTTT. Its translation: CASSEEFLSNQPQHF. Using reference TRBV2 and TRBJ1-5 for the parts outside the CDR3, the full variable domain is EPEVTQTPSHQVTQMGQEVILRCVPISNHLYFYWYRQILGQKVEFLVSFYNNEISEKSEIFDDQFSVERPDGSNFTLKIRSTKLEDSAMYFCASSEEFLSNQPQHFGDGTRLSIL.